One and the same sample provided the 26 T cell receptor beta chains below, sequenced in a study of human T cells and chemical hapten exposure. TCRdb re-called the RACE reads through MiXCR, storing one row per CDR3 protein. The data contain 180,000 or so distinct CDR3 sequences, around 13% of them singletons. Time point in this sample: patch test 1, 2 weeks after DPC sensitization. As to treatment: therapeutic diphenylcyclopropenone sensitization with weekly scalp DPC. Specimen: whole blood, collected in connection with sensitization to the hapten diphenylcyclopropenone (DPC). The receptors were sampled from a woman aged 25 to 45 with alopecia areata. Some clones in this sample may be carry-over from other donors' samples.

The chain is built from TRBV15 and TRBJ1-1, with no clear D. The CDR3 covers 14 residues. V dropped 0 bases and J dropped 1 base, with 6 bases sitting between them. Germline CDR1 reads LNHNV; CDR2 reads YYDKDF (reference sequence). Here the CDR3 DNA reads TGTGCCACCAGCAGAGACAGGAGGAACACTGAAGCTTTCTTT. Protein product: CATSRDRRNTEAFF.

This clonotype was counted many times. CDR3: CASSPGQGAYQPQHF. The CDR3 DNA is TGTGCCAGCAGCCCTGGACAGGGGGCTTATCAGCCCCAGCATTTT. The rearrangement joins TRBV7-9 to TRBJ1-5; the match to TRBD1 covers 11 bases. This CDR3 is 15 amino acids long. Germline trimming cut 5 bases from V and 5 bases from J; bases unmatched to any gene: 5. Germline V gene sequence: CDR1 SEHNR, CDR2 FQNEAQ (reference sequence).

This clonotype has more than one count but fewer than ten. J is TRBJ1-4 and V is TRBV12-3 or TRBV12-4; tentatively, D is TRBD1 (6 bases). This CDR3 spans 14 amino acids. V lost 2 bases, J lost 4 bases, and 8 bases lay in between. The CDR3 bases are TGTGCCAGCAGTTTACAGGGGCTTAATGAAAAACTGTTTTTT. Translation gives CASSLQGLNEKLFF.

This clonotype was seen a few times. The gene calls are TRBV4-2 and TRBJ2-7, with a weak D call TRBD2 (5 bases). Germline lookup yields CDR1 LGHNA and CDR2 YNFKEQ. The V end was cut by 0 bases, the J end by 5 bases, with 11 bases between. CDR3 size: 14 residues. CDR3 DNA: TGTGCCAGCAGCCAAGATAGTAGAGGGAACGAGCAGTACTTC. Its protein is CASSQDSRGNEQYF.

The J gene is TRBJ1-1, the V gene TRBV5-1; D possibly corresponds to TRBD1 (6 bases). V lost 4 bases, J lost 0 bases, and 10 bases lay in between. CDR1 SGHRS and CDR2 YFSETQ come from the germline V gene. This CDR3 has 14 residues. In DNA form, the CDR3 reads TGCGCCAGCAGCCTGGACAGCCTGAACACTGAAGCTTTCTTT. This sequence encodes CASSLDSLNTEAFF.

This clonotype has just a few counts. The chain combines TRBV11-2 with TRBJ1-1; D remains ambiguous. CDR3 length: 13 residues. The germline V gene has CDR1 SGHAT and CDR2 FQNNGV. Trimming pared 1 base from V and 2 bases from J, leaving 5 bases between. The CDR3 spells CASSLVLNTEAFF. CDR3 nucleotides: TGTGCCAGCAGCTTAGTCCTTAACACTGAAGCTTTCTTT.

The chain is built from TRBV19 and TRBJ1-2; a weak D match, TRBD1 (5 bases). V lost 5 bases and J lost 4, with 14 bases in between. This CDR3 comprises 14 residues. Germline assignment: CDR1 LNHDA and CDR2 SQIVND (reference sequence). In DNA, the CDR3 is TGTGCCAGTAGTGCTTCAAGAGGGGTCTATGGCTACACCTTC. Protein: CASSASRGVYGYTF.

The J gene is TRBJ1-1, the V gene TRBV6-2 or TRBV6-3, with D perhaps TRBD1 (5 bases). The germline V and J ends were trimmed by 5 bases and 11 bases, with 18 bases remaining between them. The CDR3 sequence is 13 residues long. The germline gives CDR1 MNHEY, CDR2 SVGEGT. CDR3 loop: CASSPTGTIGAFF. The CDR3 bases are TGTGCCAGCAGTCCTACCGGGACCATTGGGGCTTTCTTT.

The chain links TRBV21-1 to TRBJ2-5; the D call TRBD1 from the table was never checked on the DNA. TRBV21-1 represents a pseudogene. The CDR3 is made up of 14 amino acids. The CDR3 region is CASNRTGTQETQYF. Here the CDR3 DNA reads TGTGCCAGCAATCGGACAGGGACGCAAGAGACCCAGTACTTC.

This clonotype showed up many times. The chain joins TRBV3-1 to TRBJ1-5; D uncertain. V lost 0 bases and J 11 bases, leaving 11 bases between the germline ends. The germline V gene has CDR1 LGHDT and CDR2 YNNKEL (reference sequence). This CDR3 contains 13 residues. The DNA of the CDR3 is TGTGCCAGCAGCCAAGATCCGCTTATGTCCCAGCATTTT. Translated, it gives CASSQDPLMSQHF.

This clonotype came up a few times. This sequence joins TRBV4-2 and TRBJ1-6; tentatively, D is TRBD1 (5 bases). Germline V gene data show CDR1 as LGHNA and CDR2 as YNFKEQ. The V gene lost 5 bases and the J gene lost 6 bases, with 11 bases spanning the gap. The length of the CDR3 is 14 residues. CDR3 DNA sequence: TGTGCCAGCAGCAAAGGGGAAATTAATTCACCCCTCCACTTT. Translation gives CASSKGEINSPLHF.

This clonotype was seen a few times. The chain joins TRBV20-1 to TRBJ2-2; 13 positions match TRBD2. The CDR3 sequence is 15 residues long. Looked up from germline, CDR1 is DFQATT and CDR2 is SNEGSKA (reference sequence). The ends lost 0 bases at V and 8 bases at J; junction bases unmatched: 3. The CDR3 here is CSARDRGLAGGELFF. The CDR3 DNA is TGCAGTGCTAGAGATCGGGGACTAGCGGGAGGGGAGCTGTTTTTT.

This clonotype turned up a few times. The gene calls are TRBV14 and TRBJ1-4; D is possibly TRBD1 (5 bases). Germline CDR1 SGHDN, CDR2 FVKESK. Trimming stripped 4 bases from V and 7 bases from J, with 16 bases between. The CDR3 runs to 15 residues. The CDR3 sequence is CASSPWNSGAEKLFF. The DNA of the CDR3 is TGTGCCAGCAGCCCTTGGAACAGTGGGGCTGAAAAACTGTTTTTT.

There are a few counts of this clonotype. This chain uses TRBV30 with TRBJ2-3; no definite D call. Trimming stripped 1 base from V and 0 bases from J, with 5 bases between. This CDR3 region has 13 residues. Germline CDR1 and CDR2: GTSNPN and SVGIG (reference sequence). CDR3 DNA sequence: TGTGCCTGGAGTGGAGGAAGCACAGATACGCAGTATTTT. This encodes CAWSGGSTDTQYF. Full variable domain (remainder filled in from reference TRBV30 and TRBJ2-3): SQTIHQWPATLVQPVGSPLSLECTVEGTSNPNLYWYRQAAGRGLQLLFYSVGIGQISSEVPQNLSASRPQDRQFILSSKKLLLSDSGFYLCAWSGGSTDTQYFGPGTRLTVL.

This clonotype has just a few counts. The gene calls are TRBV5-6 and TRBJ2-1; 14 positions agree with TRBD2. Germline values: CDR1 SGHDT, CDR2 YYEEEE. V was pared by 2 bases and J by 5 bases, with 3 bases of the junction left unmatched. This CDR3 region has 16 residues. The CDR3, as DNA: TGTGCCAGCAGCTTAGGGACTAGCGGGAGCCACAATGAGCAGTTCTTC. Translated: CASSLGTSGSHNEQFF.

Ten or more counts support this clonotype. V and J are TRBV3-1 and TRBJ1-2; TRBD1 matches 11 bases. V gave up 4 bases and J gave up 2 bases; unmatched junction bases: 3. CDR1 is LGHDT and CDR2 is YNNKEL in the germline V gene (reference sequence). This CDR3 comprises 15 residues. CDR3 region: CASSLRDRGNYGYTF. CDR3 bases: TGTGCCAGCAGCCTCCGGGACAGGGGGAACTATGGCTACACCTTC.

The gene calls are TRBV28 and TRBJ2-1; TRBD1 matches at 7 bases. Germline values: CDR1 MDHEN, CDR2 SYDVKM. Trimming took 5 bases from V and 4 from J; bases not matched to a gene: 8. The CDR3 is made up of 15 amino acids. For the CDR3, the DNA is TGTGCCAGCAGTAAACAGGGGAGAGGTTACAATGAGCAGTTCTTC. Residues: CASSKQGRGYNEQFF.

V usage is TRBV12-3 or TRBV12-4 and J usage is TRBJ2-5; 7 positions agree with TRBD2. The CDR3 consists of 14 residues. J gave up 4 bases and V 7 bases, and 9 bases lay outside the gene matches. The DNA of the CDR3 is TGTGCCAGCACCCCCAGGCTAGCGGCAGAGACCCAGTACTTC. Translated: CASTPRLAAETQYF.

This clonotype was recorded many times. The DNA of the CDR3 is TGTGCCAGCAGCCCCAACCAGGGGGCCGGTGGCTACACCTTC. Protein product: CASSPNQGAGGYTF. The V and J genes are TRBV7-3 and TRBJ1-2; the match to TRBD1 covers 8 bases. This CDR3 contains 14 residues. Per the germline V gene, CDR1 is SGHTA and CDR2 is FQGTGA. Unmatched junction bases numbered 9, after V lost 5 bases and J lost 7 bases.

The chain joins TRBV7-2 to TRBJ2-1; 8 bases agree with TRBD2. In germline, CDR1 is SGHTA, CDR2 FQGNSA. With 2 bases clipped from V and 7 bases from J, the junction kept 7 bases outside the gene matches. CDR3 size: 15 residues. DNA of the CDR3: TGTGCCAGCAGCTTATACGGGGGGGCATCGAATGAGCAGTTCTTC. The encoded protein is CASSLYGGASNEQFF.

The chain has TRBV6-2 or TRBV6-3 and TRBJ2-7; the D call may be TRBD1 or TRBD2 (5 bases each). CDR1 MNHEY and CDR2 SVGEGT come from the germline V gene. This CDR3 contains 16 residues. The V end lost 2 bases, the J end lost 3 bases, and 17 bases lay between the germline ends. CDR3 in DNA: TGTGCCAGCAGTTACGAGTTGGGGGAGCCTGGCTACGAGCAGTACTTC. Amino acids: CASSYELGEPGYEQYF.

This clonotype was seen more than once but under ten times. The chain couples TRBV6-5 to TRBJ2-4, with D possibly being TRBD2 (6 bases). The CDR3 runs to 13 residues. V was cut by 7 bases and J by 2 bases, with 9 bases left in between. Germline CDR1 MNHEY, CDR2 SVGAGI. DNA for the CDR3: TGTGCCAGCAACGGGGGAACCAAAAACATTCAGTACTTC. This gives the protein CASNGGTKNIQYF.

Concerning this clonotype: The junction and the germline gene differ at one end; a read error may be behind it. This rearrangement joins TRBV10-3 to TRBJ2-2; 7 bases are a match to TRBD2. The CDR3 is 15 residues long. Germline V lookup: CDR1 ENHRY, CDR2 SYGVKD. CDR3 residues: CAIGERGENTGELFF. DNA of the CDR3: TGTGCCATCGGTGAACGGGGGGAAAACACCGGGGAGCTGTTTTTT.

This clonotype was observed at least ten times. The gene calls are TRBV7-3 and TRBJ2-3, with 11 positions matching TRBD2. Germline-derived CDR1 and CDR2 are SGHTA and FQGTGA. CDR3 size: 18 residues. Germline trimming cut 4 bases from V and 3 bases from J; bases unmatched to any gene: 12. CDR3 residues: CASSSAVGLAERTDTQYF. Written as DNA, the CDR3 is TGTGCCAGCAGCTCCGCCGTGGGACTAGCGGAGAGGACAGATACGCAGTATTTT. The variable domain in full, with the rest retrieved from reference TRBV7-3 and TRBJ2-3, is GAGVSQTPSNKVTEKGKYVELRCDPISGHTALYWYRQSLGQGPEFLIYFQGTGAADDSGLPNDRFFAVRPEGSVSTLKIQRTERGDSAVYLCASSSAVGLAERTDTQYFGPGTRLTVL.

This clonotype was detected only a few times. The V and J genes are TRBV9 and TRBJ1-2, with 8 bases that match TRBD1. The V segment lost 4 bases and the J segment 1 base; nucleotides outside the gene matches: 6. The CDR3 length is 15 residues. CDR1 is SGDLS and CDR2 is YYNGEE in the germline V gene. CDR3 DNA sequence: TGTGCCAGCAGCCCCCGGACAGGGAATAACTATGGCTACACCTTC. This gives the protein CASSPRTGNNYGYTF. Full variable domain (rest looked up from reference TRBV9 and TRBJ1-2): DSGVTQTPKHLITATGQRVTLRCSPRSGDLSVYWYQQSLDQGLQFLIQYYNGEERAKGNILERFSAQQFPDLHSELNLSSLELGDSALYFCASSPRTGNNYGYTFGSGTRLTVV.

This clonotype has just a few counts. CDR3 nucleotide sequence: TGTGCCAGCACCTCGGCAGGGGGCTTTCAGCCCCAGCATTTT. Encoded protein: CASTSAGGFQPQHF. The chain links TRBV28 to TRBJ1-5; TRBD1 aligns across 8 bases. The CDR3 loop spans 14 amino acids. CDR1 is MDHEN and CDR2 is SYDVKM in the germline V gene. Trimming removed 7 bases from V and 6 bases from J; junction bases left unmatched: 8.